This T cell receptor (beta chain) was found in a study of T cells in Graves' hyperthyroidism and ophthalmopathy. To note about this clonotype: Given a much more abundant clone one base away, this may be a read error. The CDR3 ends on some other residue instead of the conserved phenylalanine or tryptophan, so this is likely a read error.

RNA transcripts were the template for amplifying TCR beta CDR3 regions. The HTBI set primed first-round TCR CDR3 RT-PCR. TCRdb reanalysed the multiplex PCR reads using MiXCR and keeps one entry per CDR3 protein. The sample has approximately 610,000 distinct CDR3 sequences; around 15% are singletons. Specimen: blood. The TCR sequence derives from a woman younger than 35 with Graves' hyperthyroidism.

In nucleotides, the CDR3 is TGTGCCAGCAGCCATGGTAGGGGCAATCAGCCCCAGCATTGT. Protein: CASSHGRGNQPQHC. The chain employs TRBV3-1 and TRBJ1-5; D is uncertain. The V gene's germline CDR1 is LGHDT and CDR2 YNNKEL (reference sequence). V dropped 3 bases and J dropped 2 bases, with 8 bases sitting between them. The CDR3 extends over 14 amino acids.